A single sample is the source of the 29 T cell receptor beta chains below, sequenced in a study of blood T cell repertoires in COVID-19. Here immunoSEQ multiplex PCR was the method, and the copy in TCRdb shows in-frame clones only, minus some. Here the sample spans about 350,000 clones, approximately 89% being singletons. What was sequenced was PBMCs or T cells enriched from blood (not recorded which). Every receptor here comes from a woman aged 30 to 39 who had recovered from COVID-19.

The rearrangement uses TRBV28 and TRBJ1-2; D is undetermined. This CDR3 contains 15 residues. The V gene's germline CDR1 is MDHEN and CDR2 SYDVKM. Trimming took 3 bases from V and 8 from J, leaving 19 bases between them. The DNA of the CDR3 is TGTGCCAGCAGTTTGGAATTTACAGATTTCGAAGGCTACACCTTC. Protein: CASSLEFTDFEGYTF.

This clone appeared a single time. V is TRBV19 and J is TRBJ1-6, with TRBD1 as a possible D gene (6 bases). CDR3 length: 13 residues. In germline, CDR1 is LNHDA, CDR2 SQIVND (reference sequence). With 7 bases removed from V and 7 bases from J, the gap between germline ends came to 11 bases. In nucleotides, the CDR3 is TGTGCCAGTAAGACAGGAGAGAATTCACCCCTCCACTTT. Amino acids: CASKTGENSPLHF. Combining the CDR3 with reference TRBV19 and TRBJ1-6 gives the whole variable domain DGGITQSPKYLFRKEGQNVTLSCEQNLNHDAMYWYRQDPGQGLRLIYYSQIVNDFQKGDIAEGYSVSREKKESFPLTVTSAQKNPTAFYLCASKTGENSPLHFGNGTRLTVT.

The chain uses TRBV10-2 and TRBJ1-2; D might be TRBD1 (6 bases). The germline gives CDR1 WSHSY, CDR2 SAAADI. The CDR3 has 14 amino acids. Trimming cost V 3 bases and J 4 bases, with 12 bases left between them. The CDR3 DNA sequence: TGCGCCAGCAGTGATCGGGGGGGCGTCTATGGCTACACCTTC. Amino acid sequence: CASSDRGGVYGYTF.

This chain uses TRBV5-1 with TRBJ2-3; 10 bases match TRBD2. Germline lookup yields CDR1 SGHRS and CDR2 YFSETQ. The CDR3 loop spans 16 amino acids. After removal of 4 bases from V and 1 base from J, the junction contained 6 bases not matched to a gene. The CDR3 sequence: CASSVGTSVRTDTQYF. The CDR3 coding sequence is TGCGCCAGCAGCGTCGGGACTAGCGTTCGCACAGATACGCAGTATTTT.

This clone appeared a single time. The chain uses TRBV5-1 and TRBJ2-5; 9 bases line up with TRBD2. Per germline, CDR1 SGHRS and CDR2 YFSETQ. The CDR3 consists of 15 residues. Trimming took 0 bases from V and 3 from J; bases not matched to a gene: 3. CDR3 amino acids: CASSLVLAGEETQYF. The CDR3 DNA is TGCGCCAGCAGCTTGGTATTAGCGGGGGAAGAGACCCAGTACTTC.

V is TRBV9 and J is TRBJ1-3; 8 bases align to TRBD1. The CDR3 runs to 12 residues. Germline CDR1 SGDLS, CDR2 YYNGEE. V trimming: 9 bases; J trimming: 2 bases; junction bases outside the gene matches: 1. CDR3 amino acids: CATRGPGNTIYF. The CDR3 nucleotides are TGTGCCACCAGGGGGCCTGGAAACACCATATATTTT.

The V and J genes are TRBV4-3 and TRBJ1-6, with 7 bases lining up with TRBD1. The CDR3 contains 15 residues. Germline lookup yields CDR1 LGHNA and CDR2 YSLEER. V was clipped by 1 base and J by 10 bases; unmatched bases: 7. The CDR3 nucleotides read TGCGCCAGCAGCCAAGTAGACAGGGCGGGGTCACCCCTCCACTTT. Protein: CASSQVDRAGSPLHF.

This clone was counted a single time. The chain has TRBV18 and TRBJ1-1, with 8 bases identical to TRBD1. CDR3 length: 19 amino acids. Trimming cost V 1 base and J 0 bases; bases outside gene matches: 13. Germline assignment: CDR1 KGHSH and CDR2 LQKENI. The CDR3 sequence is CASSPLLSGTGSMNTEAFF. As DNA, the CDR3 is TGTGCCAGCTCACCACTTCTTTCCGGGACAGGTTCAATGAACACTGAAGCTTTCTTT. Using reference TRBV18 and TRBJ1-1 for the parts outside the CDR3, the full variable domain is NAGVMQNPRHLVRRRGQEARLRCSPMKGHSHVYWYRQLPEEGLKFMVYLQKENIIDESGMPKERFSAEFPKEGPSILRIQQVVRGDSAAYFCASSPLLSGTGSMNTEAFFGQGTRLTVV.

This chain links TRBV5-4 with TRBJ2-3; TRBD1 matches at 7 bases. The CDR3 has 15 amino acids. The V gene end was trimmed by 4 bases and the J gene end by 0 bases; junction bases not matched to a gene: 5. Germline-derived CDR1 and CDR2 are SGHNT and YYREEE (reference sequence). CDR3 in DNA: TGTGCCAGCAGCCGCGGACAGGCGAGCACAGATACGCAGTATTTT. Encoded protein: CASSRGQASTDTQYF.

CDR3 in DNA: TGTGCCAGCAGTTTACCTTACTTGGAGCAGTACTTC. Protein sequence: CASSLPYLEQYF. The chain is built from TRBV28 and TRBJ2-7; D unclear. The germline gives CDR1 MDHEN, CDR2 SYDVKM. The V gene lost 2 bases and the J gene lost 7 bases, with 9 bases spanning the gap. The CDR3 has 12 amino acids.

The chain employs TRBV9 and TRBJ2-7; tentatively, D is TRBD1 (6 bases). The CDR3 is made up of 16 amino acids. Germline CDR1 is SGDLS and CDR2 is YYNGEE. The germline V and J ends were trimmed by 3 bases and 3 bases, with 19 bases remaining between them. CDR3 protein: CASSARQEPTLYEQYF. The CDR3 DNA reads TGTGCCAGCAGCGCTCGACAGGAGCCTACTCTCTACGAGCAGTACTTC.

This clone has more than one count but fewer than ten. This chain uses TRBV18 with TRBJ2-1; unclear D gene. Germline V gives CDR1 KGHSH, CDR2 LQKENI. CDR3 length equals 11 residues. V was trimmed by 3 bases and J by 7 bases, leaving 4 bases between them. CDR3 DNA sequence: TGTGCCAGCTCACCGGAGAATGAGCAGTTCTTC. As protein: CASSPENEQFF.

The genes are TRBV2 and TRBJ1-5; tentatively, D is TRBD1 (5 bases). Germline CDR1 reads SNHLY; CDR2 reads FYNNEI. CDR3 size: 14 residues. The germline V and J ends were trimmed by 1 base and 3 bases, with 7 bases remaining between them. The CDR3 reads CASSEEGLNQPQHF. The CDR3 DNA is TGTGCCAGCAGTGAAGAGGGACTCAATCAGCCCCAGCATTTT.

The rearrangement links TRBV2 to TRBJ1-5, with a tentative D call TRBD1 (5 bases). Germline V gene lookup returns CDR1 SNHLY and CDR2 FYNNEI. The CDR3 runs 14 residues. The V end lost 6 bases, the J end lost 6 bases, and 15 bases lay between the germline ends. The CDR3 nucleotides read TGTGCCAGCAGGAGCCCCCGGGGGGGTCAGCCCCAGCATTTT. It encodes CASRSPRGGQPQHF.

This clone was picked up one time. The rearrangement joins TRBV5-5 to TRBJ2-3, with D possibly matching TRBD1 (6 bases). The germline V gene has CDR1 SGHKS and CDR2 YYEKEE (reference sequence). The V end was cut by 4 bases, the J end by 3 bases, with 21 bases between. CDR3 length: 17 amino acids. The CDR3 sequence: CASSPQWGPGATDTQYF. For the CDR3, the DNA is TGTGCCAGCAGCCCTCAGTGGGGGCCCGGGGCGACAGATACGCAGTATTTT. Full variable domain (rest looked up from reference TRBV5-5 and TRBJ2-3): DAGVTQSPTHLIKTRGQQVTLRCSPISGHKSVSWYQQVLGQGPQFIFQYYEKEERGRGNFPDRFSARQFPNYSSELNVNALLLGDSALYLCASSPQWGPGATDTQYFGPGTRLTVL.

This rearrangement joins TRBV28 to TRBJ2-1, with 8 bases lining up with TRBD1. In germline, CDR1 is MDHEN, CDR2 SYDVKM. With 5 bases clipped from V and 4 bases from J, the junction kept 10 bases outside the gene matches. The CDR3 runs 16 residues. The CDR3 reads CASSPPDRVGYNEQFF. CDR3 nucleotide sequence: TGTGCCAGCAGTCCCCCGGACAGGGTAGGGTACAATGAGCAGTTCTTC.

The rearrangement links TRBV18 to TRBJ2-2; possibly TRBD2 for D (5 bases). The CDR3 has 16 amino acids. The V and J ends lost 5 bases and 7 bases respectively, with 20 bases between them. The germline gives CDR1 KGHSH, CDR2 LQKENI. The CDR3 DNA reads as TGTGCCAGCTCATTGGTCGTTCGGACTCCCGGCGGGGAGCTGTTTTTT. It is translated as CASSLVVRTPGGELFF. Full variable domain (rest looked up from reference TRBV18 and TRBJ2-2): NAGVMQNPRHLVRRRGQEARLRCSPMKGHSHVYWYRQLPEEGLKFMVYLQKENIIDESGMPKERFSAEFPKEGPSILRIQQVVRGDSAAYFCASSLVVRTPGGELFFGEGSRLTVL.

The chain links TRBV25-1 to TRBJ2-1, with 13 bases identical to TRBD2. This CDR3 has 15 amino acids. Looked up from germline, CDR1 is MGHDK and CDR2 is SYGVNS. The V segment lost 4 bases and the J segment 7 bases; nucleotides outside the gene matches: 4. The DNA of the CDR3 is TGTGCCAGCAGTGTACCGGGACTAGCGGGAAATGAGCAGTTCTTC. Protein: CASSVPGLAGNEQFF.

The V call is TRBV5-1, the J call TRBJ1-1; no firm D call. CDR3 length equals 17 residues. CDR1 and CDR2 from the germline V gene are SGHRS and YFSETQ. With 2 bases removed from V and 0 bases from J, the gap between germline ends came to 17 bases. The CDR3 region has the DNA TGCGCCAGCAGCTTCGGAGGAGTTCGTAGTATGAACACTGAAGCTTTCTTT. This sequence encodes CASSFGGVRSMNTEAFF.

V gene TRBV4-1 combines with J gene TRBJ1-2; D not resolved. The V and J ends lost 1 base and 8 bases respectively, with 23 bases between them. This CDR3 spans 17 amino acids. CDR1 and CDR2 (germline): MGHRA, YSYEKL. CDR3 coding DNA: TGCGCCAGCAGCCAAGGGCTCCGAGGCTCATCGAGAGGGGGCTACACCTTC. This encodes CASSQGLRGSSRGGYTF.

The chain joins TRBV9 to TRBJ1-2; D not certain. The ends were cut back, 0 bases at V and 3 bases at J, with 9 bases in the middle. The CDR3 has 14 residues. The V gene's germline CDR1 is SGDLS and CDR2 YYNGEE. For the CDR3, the DNA is TGTGCCAGCAGCGTAGAACCCCGGGACTATGGCTACACCTTC. Translating gives CASSVEPRDYGYTF.

The rearrangement uses TRBV7-6 and TRBJ1-4; perhaps TRBD1 as D (5 bases). V was clipped by 8 bases and J by 8 bases, with 9 bases between them. This CDR3 is 11 amino acids long. CDR1 is SGHVS, CDR2 FNYEAQ, per germline. This CDR3 is CASGHREKLFF. Written as DNA, the CDR3 is TGTGCCAGCGGACACCGGGAAAAACTGTTTTTT.

This chain connects TRBV5-6 to TRBJ1-1; possibly TRBD1 for D (6 bases). The V gene's germline CDR1 is SGHDT and CDR2 YYEEEE. Trimming took 1 base from V and 5 from J, leaving 15 bases between them. This CDR3 region has 15 residues. The DNA for the CDR3 is TGTGCCAGCAGCTTGAATCTGGGGGCAGGAACTGAAGCTTTCTTT. Its protein product is CASSLNLGAGTEAFF.

The chain couples TRBV2 to TRBJ2-5, with 8 bases lining up with TRBD2. CDR3 length: 17 amino acids. Germline CDR1 reads SNHLY; CDR2 reads FYNNEI. V gave up 1 base and J gave up 2 bases; unmatched junction bases: 9. For the CDR3, the DNA is TGTGCCAGCAGTGAAGGTAGTGGCGGGGGGCCTCAAGAGACCCAGTACTTC. Translating it yields CASSEGSGGGPQETQYF.

This clone was detected a few times. The chain links TRBV4-1 to TRBJ2-3, with 10 bases matching TRBD2. Per germline, CDR1 MGHRA and CDR2 YSYEKL. V lost 0 bases and J lost 4; bases outside the gene matches: 7. This CDR3 is built from 17 residues. In DNA form, the CDR3 reads TGCGCCAGCAGCCAAGATCAGCGGGGGGGGGTCCCAGATACGCAGTATTTT. It specifies CASSQDQRGGVPDTQYF.

This clone is a singleton in its sample. This chain links TRBV28 with TRBJ2-5, with 9 positions matching TRBD1. J lost 4 bases, V lost 2 bases, and 8 bases had no gene match. The CDR3 covers 16 residues. In germline, CDR1 is MDHEN, CDR2 SYDVKM. CDR3 in amino acids: CASSLVRTGERETQYF. CDR3 in DNA: TGTGCCAGCAGTTTAGTCCGGACAGGGGAAAGAGAGACCCAGTACTTC.

This sequence joins TRBV28 and TRBJ1-1, with 7 bases lining up with TRBD1. Trimming cost V 2 bases and J 5 bases; bases outside gene matches: 8. The CDR3 sequence is 15 residues long. Germline V gene sequence: CDR1 MDHEN, CDR2 SYDVKM. The CDR3: CASSLGSAGGTEAFF. The CDR3 DNA follows: TGTGCCAGCAGTTTAGGGTCCGCAGGGGGGACTGAAGCTTTCTTT.

The rearrangement uses TRBV5-1 and TRBJ2-7; D perhaps matches TRBD1 (5 bases). The V gene lost 5 bases and the J gene lost 1 base, with 7 bases spanning the gap. Germline assignment: CDR1 SGHRS and CDR2 YFSETQ. The CDR3 runs to 12 residues. This CDR3 reads CASRGVSYEQYF. The CDR3 DNA reads as TGCGCCAGCAGAGGGGTTTCCTACGAGCAGTACTTC.

The V and J genes are TRBV6-5 and TRBJ2-1, with 10 nucleotides matching TRBD1. The CDR3 runs to 15 residues. CDR1 and CDR2 from the germline V gene are MNHEY and SVGAGI. Losses at the gene ends were 5 bases for V and 6 bases for J; bases not matched to a gene: 7. CDR3 bases: TGTGCCAGCAGTATTACGGGACAGGGGTTCAATGAGCAGTTCTTC. Its protein is CASSITGQGFNEQFF.